The sequence of this T cell receptor (beta chain) was determined in a study of shared clonotypes between healthy human individuals. Study outcomes and limitations: When compared with the clonotypes that were shared by all four sorted-subset donors, the non-shared clonotypes turned out to have lower generation probabilities. Blood alone was sampled, and tissue repertoires likely differ.

In the case of this clone: Its target is unknown.

The ends lost 3 bases at V and 1 base at J; junction bases unmatched: 0. CDR1 and CDR2 from the germline V gene are LNHDA and SQIVND (reference sequence). There are 14 residues in the CDR3. Naive CD8 isolation took CD45RO-negative cells positively selected for CCR7 and excluded terminally differentiated effector memory CD45RA+ cells. Libraries were prepared by immunoSEQ multiplex PCR; TCRdb keeps only in-frame clonotypes and omits some of them. The sample shows around 580,000 clones, 98% of them seen only once. This TCR derives from a young man in good health. The chain links TRBV19 to TRBJ2-3; 8 positions match TRBD1. The sequenced sample was naive CD8+ T cells sorted from blood. CDR3 sequence: CASSMTGGTDTQYF. In DNA, the CDR3 is TGTGCCAGTAGTATGACAGGGGGCACAGATACGCAGTATTTT.